Below, 17 T cell receptor beta chains from the same sample are listed, as sequenced in a study of OX40 agonist ivuxolimab in advanced cancers. Repertoires were generated with immunoSEQ multiplex PCR, while TCRdb's copy carries only in-frame clones and drops some. The table has 65,000 to 95,000 clones, 70% to 90% seen once. Material: CD4+ or CD8+ T cells sorted from blood, obtained in a trial of the OX40 agonist ivuxolimab. The receptor set was obtained from an adult with an advanced solid tumor such as melanoma, head and neck, liver or kidney cancer.

The rearrangement joins TRBV5-4 to TRBJ2-7; 14 bases match TRBD2. V was pared by 4 bases and J by 7 bases, with 4 bases of the junction left unmatched. The CDR3 consists of 14 residues. CDR1 is SGHNT and CDR2 is YYREEE in the germline V gene (reference sequence). The CDR3 sequence is CASSAGLAGVEQYF. Here the CDR3 DNA reads TGTGCCAGCAGCGCGGGACTAGCGGGAGTAGAGCAGTACTTC.

In this sample, this clone turned up a few times. This sequence joins TRBV16 and TRBJ1-3; TRBD1 aligns across 7 bases. This CDR3 contains 14 residues. Germline V gene data show CDR1 as KGHSY and CDR2 as FQNENV. Trimming removed 0 bases from V and 4 bases from J; junction bases left unmatched: 0. The CDR3 DNA follows: TGTGCCAGCAGCCAATCGACAGGGGGAAACACCATATATTTT. Its protein is CASSQSTGGNTIYF.

This clone has just one count. The chain couples TRBV6-5 to TRBJ2-3; no clear D. CDR1 and CDR2 (germline): MNHEY, SVGAGI. This CDR3 has 15 amino acids. The V gene lost 5 bases and the J gene lost 4 bases, with 16 bases spanning the gap. This CDR3 is CASSPGYEAADTQYF. The CDR3 coding sequence is TGTGCCAGCAGTCCGGGTTATGAGGCGGCAGATACGCAGTATTTT.

This chain uses TRBV7-9 with TRBJ1-4; no reliable D call. This CDR3 spans 18 amino acids. V lost 5 bases and J lost 0, with 19 bases in between. The germline CDR1 and CDR2 sequences are SEHNR and FQNEAQ (reference sequence). Here the CDR3 reads CASSPGHPSMSTNEKLFF. In DNA, the CDR3 is TGTGCCAGCAGCCCCGGCCACCCCTCTATGTCAACTAATGAAAAACTGTTTTTT.

This rearrangement joins TRBV7-2 to TRBJ1-5, with D possibly TRBD1 on 5 matching bases. Looked up from germline, CDR1 is SGHTA and CDR2 is FQGNSA. The CDR3 spans 13 residues. V was cut by 4 bases and J by 7 bases, with 11 bases left in between. The CDR3 protein is CASSSGRDQPQHF. CDR3 coding DNA: TGTGCCAGCAGCTCCGGCAGGGACCAGCCCCAGCATTTT.

The chain recombines TRBV28 with TRBJ2-1; perhaps D is TRBD1 or TRBD2 (5 bases each). The V gene lost 5 bases and the J gene lost 7 bases, with 18 bases spanning the gap. The length of the CDR3 is 15 residues. Germline assignment: CDR1 MDHEN and CDR2 SYDVKM. In DNA form, the CDR3 reads TGTGCCAGCAGTACTCCTGGGGGAAGAAGGAATGAGCAGTTCTTC. Its translation: CASSTPGGRRNEQFF.

The chain joins TRBV30 to TRBJ2-3; 12 bases align to TRBD2. Germline V gives CDR1 GTSNPN, CDR2 SVGIG (reference sequence). Trimming cost V 0 bases and J 2 bases; bases outside gene matches: 6. The length of the CDR3 is 17 residues. The CDR3 region is CAWSVRTSGALTDTQYF. The CDR3 DNA reads TGTGCCTGGAGTGTAAGGACTAGCGGGGCCCTCACAGATACGCAGTATTTT.

The chain recombines TRBV5-6 with TRBJ2-5; D may be TRBD2 (5 bases). CDR1 and CDR2 (germline): SGHDT, YYEEEE. The CDR3 consists of 15 residues. V was shortened by 3 bases and J by 3 bases, with 15 bases between the two germline ends. The DNA of the CDR3 is TGTGCCAGCAGCTGGCAGACGGGGATCGAAGAGACCCAGTACTTC. As protein: CASSWQTGIEETQYF.

The chain uses TRBV11-1 and TRBJ2-1, with TRBD2 identical over 11 bases. V gave up 4 bases and J gave up 3 bases; unmatched junction bases: 5. The CDR3 spans 16 residues. Germline loops: CDR1 SGHAT, CDR2 FQDESV (reference sequence). CDR3 protein: CASSSRTSGSYNEQFF. The CDR3 DNA is TGTGCCAGCAGCTCCAGAACTAGCGGGAGCTACAATGAGCAGTTCTTC.

The chain links TRBV5-1 to TRBJ2-2, with TRBD1 matching 7 bases. The CDR3 totals 15 residues. Looked up from germline, CDR1 is SGHRS and CDR2 is YFSETQ. The ends lost 7 bases at V and 0 bases at J; junction bases unmatched: 6. The CDR3 loop is CASHPGTANTGELFF. DNA of the CDR3: TGCGCCAGCCATCCCGGGACAGCGAACACCGGGGAGCTGTTTTTT.

V usage is TRBV7-2 and J usage is TRBJ2-3; D gene uncertain. Germline CDR1 SGHTA, CDR2 FQGNSA. Trimming shortened V by 3 bases and J by 9 bases, and 10 bases separated the two germline ends. The length of the CDR3 is 12 residues. The CDR3 DNA reads TGTGCCAGCAGCTTCTTAGGAGACACGCAGTATTTT. This gives the protein CASSFLGDTQYF.

In the case of this clone: Compared with germline, one end of the junction differs, possibly owing to a read error. The rearrangement joins TRBV5-5 to TRBJ2-7; TRBD1 matches at 8 bases. The CDR3 is made up of 12 amino acids. Germline CDR1 reads SGHKS; CDR2 reads YYEKEE (reference sequence). For the CDR3, the DNA is TGTGCCAGCAGCTTGAGTCCGGGACAGGACATTTTC. This encodes CASSLSPGQDIF.

V gene TRBV13 combines with J gene TRBJ2-1; the match to TRBD2 covers 8 bases. This CDR3 region has 16 residues. Germline CDR1 reads PRHDT; CDR2 reads FYEKMQ (reference sequence). The V gene end was trimmed by 1 base and the J gene end by 4 bases; junction bases not matched to a gene: 6. CDR3 nucleotides: TGTGCCAGCAGCTTAGTGGGTAGCGGGATATACAATGAGCAGTTCTTC. Amino acids: CASSLVGSGIYNEQFF.

CDR3 DNA: TGTGCCAGCAGCTCCGGGACTAGCGGTTACGAGCAGTACTTC. Protein: CASSSGTSGYEQYF. The rearrangement links TRBV7-2 to TRBJ2-7, with 11 bases identical to TRBD2. Germline CDR1 SGHTA, CDR2 FQGNSA. After removal of 4 bases from V and 4 bases from J, the junction contained 3 bases not matched to a gene. The CDR3 runs to 14 residues.

The CDR3: CASSVAGLDEQYF. CDR3 DNA sequence: TGTGCCAGCAGCGTCGCCGGACTTGACGAGCAGTACTTC. This chain connects TRBV9 to TRBJ2-7; possible D gene TRBD2, 5 bases. The CDR3 loop spans 13 amino acids. Germline loops: CDR1 SGDLS, CDR2 YYNGEE. V gave up 2 bases and J gave up 5 bases, with 11 bases separating them.

This sequence joins TRBV2 and TRBJ1-1; no clear D. This CDR3 comprises 13 residues. Germline-derived CDR1 and CDR2 are SNHLY and FYNNEI. Trimming left V 4 bases short and J 5 bases short, with 11 bases between. CDR3 bases: TGTGCCAGCAGTGTTCTCCCGGGGACTGAAGCTTTCTTT. Residues: CASSVLPGTEAFF.

The gene calls are TRBV13 and TRBJ2-3; tentatively, D is TRBD2 (6 bases). Germline CDR1 reads PRHDT; CDR2 reads FYEKMQ (reference sequence). V lost 0 bases and J 8 bases, leaving 9 bases between the germline ends. The CDR3 length is 13 residues. CDR3 nucleotides: TGTGCCAGCAGCTTAGGACAGGAGGGTACGCAGTATTTT. Protein product: CASSLGQEGTQYF.